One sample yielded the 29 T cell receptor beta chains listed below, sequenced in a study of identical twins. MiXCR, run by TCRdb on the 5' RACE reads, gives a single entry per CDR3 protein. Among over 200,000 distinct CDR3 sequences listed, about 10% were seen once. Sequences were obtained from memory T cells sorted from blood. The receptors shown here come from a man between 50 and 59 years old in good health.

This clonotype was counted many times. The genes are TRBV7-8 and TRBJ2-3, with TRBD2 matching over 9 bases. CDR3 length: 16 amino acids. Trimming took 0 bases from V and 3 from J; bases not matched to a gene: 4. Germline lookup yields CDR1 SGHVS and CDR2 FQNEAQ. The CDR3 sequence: CASSLAAGGPTDTQYF. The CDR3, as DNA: TGTGCCAGCAGCTTAGCGGCGGGAGGGCCAACAGATACGCAGTATTTT.

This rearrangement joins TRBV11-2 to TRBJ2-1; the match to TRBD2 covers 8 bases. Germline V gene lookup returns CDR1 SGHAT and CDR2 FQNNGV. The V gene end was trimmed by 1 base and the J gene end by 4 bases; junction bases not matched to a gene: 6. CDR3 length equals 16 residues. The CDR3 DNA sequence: TGTGCCAGCAGCTTAGGCGGCGGGGGGAGGTACAATGAGCAGTTCTTC. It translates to CASSLGGGGRYNEQFF.

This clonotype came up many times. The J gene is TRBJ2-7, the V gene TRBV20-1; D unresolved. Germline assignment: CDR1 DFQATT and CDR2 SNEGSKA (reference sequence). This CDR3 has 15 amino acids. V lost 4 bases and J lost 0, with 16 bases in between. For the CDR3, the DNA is TGCAGTGCTAACGAATGGGCGGTGAGCTCCTACGAGCAGTACTTC. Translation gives CSANEWAVSSYEQYF.

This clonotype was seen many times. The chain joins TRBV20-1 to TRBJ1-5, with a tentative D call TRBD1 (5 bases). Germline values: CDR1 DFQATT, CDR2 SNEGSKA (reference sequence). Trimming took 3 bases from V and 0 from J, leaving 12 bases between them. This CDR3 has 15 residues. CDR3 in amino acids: CSARHGGTSNQPQHF. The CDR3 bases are TGCAGTGCTAGGCACGGGGGGACTAGCAATCAGCCCCAGCATTTT.

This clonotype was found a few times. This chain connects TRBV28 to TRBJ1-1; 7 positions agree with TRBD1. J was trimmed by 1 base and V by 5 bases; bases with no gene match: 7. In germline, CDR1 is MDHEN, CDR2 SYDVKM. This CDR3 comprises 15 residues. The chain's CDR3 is CASSPTRTGNTEAFF. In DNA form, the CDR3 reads TGTGCCAGCAGTCCTACTCGGACAGGGAACACTGAAGCTTTCTTT.

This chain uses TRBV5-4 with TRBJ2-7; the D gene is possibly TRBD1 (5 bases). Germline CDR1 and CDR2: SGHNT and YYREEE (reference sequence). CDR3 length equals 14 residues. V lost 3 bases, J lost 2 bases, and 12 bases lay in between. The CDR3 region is CASSSVDRAYEQYF. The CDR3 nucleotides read TGTGCCAGCAGCTCCGTTGACAGAGCCTACGAGCAGTACTTC.

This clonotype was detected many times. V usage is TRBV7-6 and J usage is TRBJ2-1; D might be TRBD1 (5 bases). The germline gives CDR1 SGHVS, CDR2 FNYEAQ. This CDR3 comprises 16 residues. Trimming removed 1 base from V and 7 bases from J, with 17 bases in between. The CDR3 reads CASSLESSRASNEQFF. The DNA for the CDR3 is TGTGCCAGCAGCTTAGAATCCTCCAGGGCCAGTAATGAGCAGTTCTTC.

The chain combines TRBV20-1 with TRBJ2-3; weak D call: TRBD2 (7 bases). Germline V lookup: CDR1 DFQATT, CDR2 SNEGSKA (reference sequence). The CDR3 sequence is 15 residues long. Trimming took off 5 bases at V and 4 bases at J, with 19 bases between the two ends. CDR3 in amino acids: CSAEDSGKGADTQYF. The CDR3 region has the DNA TGCAGTGCTGAGGACAGCGGGAAGGGCGCAGATACGCAGTATTTT.

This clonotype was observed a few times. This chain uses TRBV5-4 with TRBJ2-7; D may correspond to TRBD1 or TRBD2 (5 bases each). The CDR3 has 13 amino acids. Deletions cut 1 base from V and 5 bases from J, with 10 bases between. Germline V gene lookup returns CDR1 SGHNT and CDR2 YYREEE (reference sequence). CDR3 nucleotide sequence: TGTGCCAGCAGCTTGTTTCTGGGGGACGAGCAGTACTTC. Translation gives CASSLFLGDEQYF.

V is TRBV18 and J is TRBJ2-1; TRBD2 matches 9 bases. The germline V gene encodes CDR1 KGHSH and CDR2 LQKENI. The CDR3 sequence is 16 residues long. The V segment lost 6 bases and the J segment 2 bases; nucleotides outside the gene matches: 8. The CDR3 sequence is CASSDSGGPPYNEQFF. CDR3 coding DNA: TGTGCCAGCTCCGATAGCGGGGGTCCTCCCTACAATGAGCAGTTCTTC.

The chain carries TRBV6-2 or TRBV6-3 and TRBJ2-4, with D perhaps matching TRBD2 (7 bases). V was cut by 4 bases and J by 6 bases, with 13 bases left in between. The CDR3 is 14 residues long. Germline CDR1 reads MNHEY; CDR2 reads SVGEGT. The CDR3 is CASSFGGRGNIQYF. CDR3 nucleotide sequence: TGTGCCAGCAGTTTCGGGGGGCGGGGAAACATTCAGTACTTC.

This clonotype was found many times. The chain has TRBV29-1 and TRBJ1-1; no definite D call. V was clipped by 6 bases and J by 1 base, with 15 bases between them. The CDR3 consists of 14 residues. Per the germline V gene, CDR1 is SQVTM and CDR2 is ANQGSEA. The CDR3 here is CSVNRGGSNTEAFF. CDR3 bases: TGCAGCGTGAACCGCGGCGGATCGAACACTGAAGCTTTCTTT.

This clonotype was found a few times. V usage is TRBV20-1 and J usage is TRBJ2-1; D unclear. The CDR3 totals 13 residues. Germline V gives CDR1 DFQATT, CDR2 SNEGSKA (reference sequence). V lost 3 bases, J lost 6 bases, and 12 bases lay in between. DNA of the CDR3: TGCAGTGCTAGTAGACAAAGAAGCAATGAGCAGTTCTTC. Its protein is CSASRQRSNEQFF.

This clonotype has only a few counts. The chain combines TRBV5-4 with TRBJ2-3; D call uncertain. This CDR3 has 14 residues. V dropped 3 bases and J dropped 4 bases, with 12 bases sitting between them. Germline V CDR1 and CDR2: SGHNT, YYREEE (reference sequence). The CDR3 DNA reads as TGTGCCAGCAGCTCCCCAGGTAGTGCAGATACGCAGTATTTT. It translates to CASSSPGSADTQYF.

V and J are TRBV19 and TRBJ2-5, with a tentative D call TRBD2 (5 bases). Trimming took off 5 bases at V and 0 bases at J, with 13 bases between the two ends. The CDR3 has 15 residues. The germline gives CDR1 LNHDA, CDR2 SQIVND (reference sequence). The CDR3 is CASSPASGHQETQYF. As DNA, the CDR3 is TGTGCCAGTAGTCCAGCCAGCGGACACCAAGAGACCCAGTACTTC. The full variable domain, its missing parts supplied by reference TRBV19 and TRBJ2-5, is DGGITQSPKYLFRKEGQNVTLSCEQNLNHDAMYWYRQDPGQGLRLIYYSQIVNDFQKGDIAEGYSVSREKKESFPLTVTSAQKNPTAFYLCASSPASGHQETQYFGPGTRLLVL.

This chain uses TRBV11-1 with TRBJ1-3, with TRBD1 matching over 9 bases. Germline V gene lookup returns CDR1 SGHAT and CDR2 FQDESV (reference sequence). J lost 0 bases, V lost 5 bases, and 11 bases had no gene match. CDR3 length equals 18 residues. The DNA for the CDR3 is TGTGCCAGCAGCACGCATTGGGGGACAGGGAACTCTGGAAACACCATATATTTT. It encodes CASSTHWGTGNSGNTIYF.

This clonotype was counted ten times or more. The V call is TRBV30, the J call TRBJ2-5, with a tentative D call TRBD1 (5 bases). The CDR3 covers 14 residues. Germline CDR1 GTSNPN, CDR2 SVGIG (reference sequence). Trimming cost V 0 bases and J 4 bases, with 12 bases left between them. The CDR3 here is CAWSVGHLGETQYF. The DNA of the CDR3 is TGTGCCTGGAGTGTCGGACACCTAGGAGAGACCCAGTACTTC. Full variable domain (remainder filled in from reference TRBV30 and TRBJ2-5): SQTIHQWPATLVQPVGSPLSLECTVEGTSNPNLYWYRQAAGRGLQLLFYSVGIGQISSEVPQNLSASRPQDRQFILSSKKLLLSDSGFYLCAWSVGHLGETQYFGPGTRLLVL.

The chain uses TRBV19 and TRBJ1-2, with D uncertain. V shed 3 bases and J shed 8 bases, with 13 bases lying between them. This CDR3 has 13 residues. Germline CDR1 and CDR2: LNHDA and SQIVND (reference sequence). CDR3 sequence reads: CASSIRSFQGYTF. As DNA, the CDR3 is TGTGCCAGTAGTATTAGGTCTTTCCAGGGCTACACCTTC.

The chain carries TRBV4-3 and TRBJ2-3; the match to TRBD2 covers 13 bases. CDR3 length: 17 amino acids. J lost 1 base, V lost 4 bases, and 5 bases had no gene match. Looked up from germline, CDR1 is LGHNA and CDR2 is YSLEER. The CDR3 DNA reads TGCGCCAGCAGCCCCAGACTAGCGGGGGGCGGCACAGATACGCAGTATTTT. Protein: CASSPRLAGGGTDTQYF.

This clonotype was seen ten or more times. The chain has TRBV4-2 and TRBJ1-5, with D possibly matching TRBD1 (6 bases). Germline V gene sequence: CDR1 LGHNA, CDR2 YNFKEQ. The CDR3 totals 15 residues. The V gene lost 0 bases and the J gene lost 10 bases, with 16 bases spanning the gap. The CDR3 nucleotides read TGTGCCAGCAGCCAAGATCAAACAGGGAATCGCCCCCAGCATTTT. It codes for CASSQDQTGNRPQHF.

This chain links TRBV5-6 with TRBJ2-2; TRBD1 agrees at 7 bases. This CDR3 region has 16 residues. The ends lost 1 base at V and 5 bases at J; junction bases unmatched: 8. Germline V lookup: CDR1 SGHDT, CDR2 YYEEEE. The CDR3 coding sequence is TGTGCCAGCAGCTTGACAGGGGCCGCTGGGACCGGGGAGCTGTTTTTT. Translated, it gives CASSLTGAAGTGELFF.

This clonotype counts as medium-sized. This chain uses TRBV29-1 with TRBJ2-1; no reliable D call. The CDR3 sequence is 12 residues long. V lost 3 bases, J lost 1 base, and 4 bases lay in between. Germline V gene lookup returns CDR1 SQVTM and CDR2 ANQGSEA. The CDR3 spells CSVDLSYNEQFF. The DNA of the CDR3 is TGCAGCGTTGACCTATCCTACAATGAGCAGTTCTTC.

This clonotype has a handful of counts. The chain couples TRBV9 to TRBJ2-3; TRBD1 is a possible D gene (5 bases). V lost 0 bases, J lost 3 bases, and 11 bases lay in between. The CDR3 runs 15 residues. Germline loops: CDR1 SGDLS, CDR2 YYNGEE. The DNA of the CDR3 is TGTGCCAGCAGCGTAGAGGGGATCGGGACAGATACGCAGTATTTT. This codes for CASSVEGIGTDTQYF.

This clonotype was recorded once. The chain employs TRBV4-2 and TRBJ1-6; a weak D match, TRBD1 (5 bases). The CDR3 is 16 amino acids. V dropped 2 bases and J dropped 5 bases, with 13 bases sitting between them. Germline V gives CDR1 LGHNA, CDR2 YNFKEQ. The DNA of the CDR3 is TGTGCCAGCAGCCAACCCTTCCTGGGGGATAATTCACCCCTCCACTTT. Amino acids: CASSQPFLGDNSPLHF.

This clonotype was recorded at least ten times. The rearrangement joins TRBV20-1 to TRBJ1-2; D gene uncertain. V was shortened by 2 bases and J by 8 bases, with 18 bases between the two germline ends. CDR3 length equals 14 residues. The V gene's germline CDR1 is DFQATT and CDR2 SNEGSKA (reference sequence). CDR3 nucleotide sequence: TGCAGTGCTAGACCTCTTACCCCAGGTTACGGCTACACCTTC. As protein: CSARPLTPGYGYTF.

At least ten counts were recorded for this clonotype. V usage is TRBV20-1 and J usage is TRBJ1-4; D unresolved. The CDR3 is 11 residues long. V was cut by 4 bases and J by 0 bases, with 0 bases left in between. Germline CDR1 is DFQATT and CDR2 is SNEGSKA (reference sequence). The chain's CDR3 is CSATTNEKLFF. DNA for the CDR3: TGCAGTGCTACAACTAATGAAAAACTGTTTTTT.

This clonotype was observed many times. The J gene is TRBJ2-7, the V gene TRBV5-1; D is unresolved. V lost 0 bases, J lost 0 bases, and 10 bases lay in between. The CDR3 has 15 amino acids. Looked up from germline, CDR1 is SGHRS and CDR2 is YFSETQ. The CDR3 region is CASSLEFRGSYEQYF. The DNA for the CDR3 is TGCGCCAGCAGCTTGGAGTTTCGCGGCTCCTACGAGCAGTACTTC.

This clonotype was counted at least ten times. The CDR3 bases are TGTGCCTGCCCACGAAGGCGGGGTCTGGGTGAAGCTTTCTTT. Translation: CACPRRRGLGEAFF. This sequence joins TRBV30 and TRBJ1-1; D gene ambiguous. The V end was cut by 6 bases, the J end by 7 bases, with 21 bases between. Germline CDR1 and CDR2: GTSNPN and SVGIG (reference sequence). The CDR3 has 14 residues.

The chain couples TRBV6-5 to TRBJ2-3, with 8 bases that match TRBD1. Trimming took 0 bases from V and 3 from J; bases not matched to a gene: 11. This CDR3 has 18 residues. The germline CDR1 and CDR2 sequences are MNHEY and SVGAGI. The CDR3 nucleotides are TGTGCCAGCAGTTACTCTCTACAGGGGGAGACTGAGACAGATACGCAGTATTTT. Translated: CASSYSLQGETETDTQYF.